Below, 5 T cell receptor beta chains from the same sample are listed, as sequenced in a study of shared clonotypes between healthy human individuals. As defined, naive CD8 cells were CD45RO-negative and positively selected for CCR7, with terminally differentiated effector memory CD45RA+ cells excluded. Data came from immunoSEQ multiplex PCR; TCRdb stores just in-frame clones and leaves some out. The profile shows some 580,000 clones, roughly 98% of them singletons. Material: naive CD8+ T cells sorted from blood. The receptors were gathered from a man aged 30-40 years in good health.

This clone was detected a few times. The J gene is TRBJ1-2, the V gene TRBV27; D not resolved. Germline loops: CDR1 MNHEY, CDR2 SMNVEV (reference sequence). Trimming pared 4 bases from V and 0 bases from J, leaving 6 bases between. This CDR3 contains 13 residues. CDR3 loop: CASSSDTNYGYTF. Written as DNA, the CDR3 is TGTGCCAGCAGTTCGGATACTAACTATGGCTACACCTTC.

The genes are TRBV4-1 and TRBJ1-1; the D gene is possibly TRBD1 (5 bases). The CDR3 covers 13 residues. Trimming cost V 4 bases and J 7 bases, with 13 bases left between them. The germline gives CDR1 MGHRA, CDR2 YSYEKL. The DNA for the CDR3 is TGCGCCAGCAGCCCCGGGACGCCCGATGAAGCTTTCTTT. Translation gives CASSPGTPDEAFF.

The rearrangement joins TRBV7-9 to TRBJ2-1; 13 bases fit TRBD2. This CDR3 is built from 16 residues. The ends lost 4 bases at V and 8 bases at J; junction bases unmatched: 8. The germline gives CDR1 SEHNR, CDR2 FQNEAQ (reference sequence). The CDR3: CASSSTSGRSGDEQFF. In DNA form, the CDR3 reads TGTGCCAGCAGCTCGACTAGCGGGAGGTCCGGGGATGAGCAGTTCTTC. The whole variable domain, remainder taken from reference TRBV7-9 and TRBJ2-1, is DTGVSQNPRHKITKRGQNVTFRCDPISEHNRLYWYRQTLGQGPEFLTYFQNEAQLEKSRLLSDRFSAERPKGSFSTLEIQRTEQGDSAMYLCASSSTSGRSGDEQFFGPGTRLTVL.

This sequence joins TRBV7-8 and TRBJ2-7; 10 positions agree with TRBD2. The length of the CDR3 is 15 residues. The germline gives CDR1 SGHVS, CDR2 FQNEAQ. Trimming removed 1 base from V and 2 bases from J; junction bases left unmatched: 2. The CDR3 reads CASSLVAGGPYEQYF. CDR3 in DNA: TGTGCCAGCAGCTTAGTAGCGGGAGGTCCCTACGAGCAGTACTTC.

The chain couples TRBV29-1 to TRBJ2-7, with 8 nucleotides matching TRBD1. V shed 2 bases and J 4 bases; nucleotides not matched to a gene: 4. Germline V lookup: CDR1 SQVTM, CDR2 ANQGSEA. CDR3 size: 13 residues. The CDR3 spells CSVEWQGAYEQYF. Here the CDR3 DNA reads TGCAGCGTTGAATGGCAGGGGGCATACGAGCAGTACTTC.